The rows below give T cell receptor beta chains drawn from one sample of a study of T cells in localized non-small cell lung cancer. Only in-frame clones appear in the TCRdb table, and some are missing; sequencing was by immunoSEQ multiplex PCR. The table has about 1,600 clones, 20% to 25% seen once. The specimen comprised normal lung tissue next to the tumor, sampled before any cancer treatment. Source of these receptors: a woman aged 40-75 years with stage I lung adenocarcinoma. The CDR3 runs from the conserved cysteine through the conserved F or W. Fields, in order: D gene, J gene, V gene, clone size, CDR3 DNA, CDR3 protein. The D gene is left open where the match is weak. Some rows have no size entry. The others give once, few or many, or a class for an expanded clone.

d_call: TRBD1; j_call: TRBJ2-1; v_call: TRBV11-3; clone_size: -; cdr3_nt: TGTGCCAGCAGCCTTAGACAGGGAATCTACAATGAGCAGTTCTTC; cdr3_aa: CASSLRQGIYNEQFF
d_call: TRBD1; j_call: TRBJ1-3; v_call: TRBV6-8; clone_size: -; cdr3_nt: TGTGCCAGCAGCGTAGGGACAGGGAGCTCTGGAAACACCATATATTTT; cdr3_aa: CASSVGTGSSGNTIYF
d_call: -; j_call: TRBJ2-7; v_call: TRBV12-5; clone_size: few; cdr3_nt: TGTGCCAGCAAGATACAACCCTACGAGCAGTACTTC; cdr3_aa: CASKIQPYEQYF
d_call: -; j_call: TRBJ2-7; v_call: TRBV19; clone_size: -; cdr3_nt: TGTGCCAGTAGTATAGGCAACGAGCAGTACTTC; cdr3_aa: CASSIGNEQYF
d_call: -; j_call: TRBJ2-3; v_call: TRBV30; clone_size: -; cdr3_nt: TGTGCCTGGAGGGGGGTAACTAGCACAGATACGCAGTATTTT; cdr3_aa: CAWRGVTSTDTQYF
d_call: -; j_call: TRBJ1-4; v_call: TRBV7-6; clone_size: few; cdr3_nt: TGTGCCAGCAGCCACCCGGGACACGAGGGGAGCGAAAAACTGTTTTTT; cdr3_aa: CASSHPGHEGSEKLFF
d_call: -; j_call: TRBJ1-4; v_call: TRBV6-8; clone_size: few; cdr3_nt: TGTGCCAGCACTCCGACTCTTACTAGTGAAAAACTGTTTTTT; cdr3_aa: CASTPTLTSEKLFF
d_call: -; j_call: TRBJ2-6; v_call: TRBV11-3; clone_size: -; cdr3_nt: TGTGCCAGCAAAGGGTCTTCATCTGGGGCCAACGTCCTGACTTTC; cdr3_aa: CASKGSSSGANVLTF
d_call: TRBD2; j_call: TRBJ2-2; v_call: TRBV6-8; clone_size: medium-sized; cdr3_nt: TGTGCCAGCAGTTACCCGACTAGCGGGGCCCAATCGAACACCGGGGAGCTGTTTTTT; cdr3_aa: CASSYPTSGAQSNTGELFF
d_call: -; j_call: TRBJ2-2; v_call: TRBV25-1; clone_size: few; cdr3_nt: TGTGCCAGCAGTGAGGAGGGGCCCACCGGGGAGCTGTTTTTT; cdr3_aa: CASSEEGPTGELFF
d_call: -; j_call: TRBJ2-3; v_call: TRBV30; clone_size: -; cdr3_nt: TGTGCCTGGAGTGTGGGGGTCATGGATACGCAGTATTTT; cdr3_aa: CAWSVGVMDTQYF
d_call: TRBD1; j_call: TRBJ2-3; v_call: TRBV5-1; clone_size: -; cdr3_nt: TGCGCCAGCAGCCCCGGGACAGGGGGTAGAGATACGCAGTATTTT; cdr3_aa: CASSPGTGGRDTQYF
d_call: TRBD2; j_call: TRBJ2-7; v_call: TRBV12-5; clone_size: few; cdr3_nt: TGTGCCAGCAAAGCCGGGACTAGTCTCTACGAGCAGTACTTC; cdr3_aa: CASKAGTSLYEQYF
d_call: TRBD2; j_call: TRBJ2-3; v_call: TRBV5-1; clone_size: -; cdr3_nt: TGCGCCAGCAGCTCGGGGACTAGCGGGGGTGATACGCAGTATTTT; cdr3_aa: CASSSGTSGGDTQYF
d_call: -; j_call: TRBJ1-1; v_call: TRBV7-2; clone_size: -; cdr3_nt: TGTGCCAGCAGCTTACGGACGAACACTGAAGCTTTCTTT; cdr3_aa: CASSLRTNTEAFF
d_call: TRBD1; j_call: TRBJ1-1; v_call: TRBV19; clone_size: -; cdr3_nt: TGTGCCAGTAGCCAAGACAGGGCAGGGACTGAAGCTTTCTTT; cdr3_aa: CASSQDRAGTEAFF
d_call: -; j_call: TRBJ1-2; v_call: TRBV11-3; clone_size: few; cdr3_nt: TGTGCCAGCAGCTTGGACAGTAGTTTTGGTGGCTACACCTTC; cdr3_aa: CASSLDSSFGGYTF
d_call: -; j_call: TRBJ2-2; v_call: TRBV12-5; clone_size: -; cdr3_nt: TGTGCTAGTGGTTTGGTCCAAACAGAGAACACCGGGGAGCTGTTTTTT; cdr3_aa: CASGLVQTENTGELFF
d_call: -; j_call: TRBJ2-3; v_call: TRBV11-3; clone_size: few; cdr3_nt: TGTGCCAGCAGCTTAATGGGGGGAAAGGATACGCAGTATTTT; cdr3_aa: CASSLMGGKDTQYF
d_call: -; j_call: TRBJ1-2; v_call: TRBV28; clone_size: -; cdr3_nt: TGTGCCAGCAGTTTCCCTCTCCTTCAACTTCGGGGCAAGGCTAACTATGGCTACACCTTC; cdr3_aa: CASSFPLLQLRGKANYGYTF
d_call: -; j_call: TRBJ1-2; v_call: TRBV11-3; clone_size: few; cdr3_nt: TGTGCCAGCAGCGAAAGAACCACAGGGTTCGGTGGCTACACCTTC; cdr3_aa: CASSERTTGFGGYTF
d_call: -; j_call: TRBJ1-6; v_call: TRBV11-3; clone_size: medium-sized; cdr3_nt: TGTGCCAGCAGCTTCTTCTGGGTGTCCCAAGAGAACTCACCCCTCCACTTT; cdr3_aa: CASSFFWVSQENSPLHF
d_call: TRBD1; j_call: TRBJ1-4; v_call: TRBV5-1; clone_size: -; cdr3_nt: TGCGCCAGCAGCGTAGGGGGCGCGGGTGAAAAACTGTTTTTT; cdr3_aa: CASSVGGAGEKLFF
d_call: -; j_call: TRBJ1-5; v_call: TRBV6-8; clone_size: -; cdr3_nt: TGTGCCAGCAGTTATGCAGGGGCCAGCAATCAGCCCCAGCATTTT; cdr3_aa: CASSYAGASNQPQHF
d_call: TRBD2; j_call: TRBJ2-2; v_call: TRBV6-8; clone_size: few; cdr3_nt: TGTGCCAGCAGGAGCGGGAGGAACACCGGGGAGCTGTTTTTT; cdr3_aa: CASRSGRNTGELFF
d_call: TRBD1; j_call: TRBJ2-3; v_call: TRBV11-3; clone_size: -; cdr3_nt: TGTGCCAGCAGCCGACAGGGGGGATTCACCGCAGATACGCAGTATTTT; cdr3_aa: CASSRQGGFTADTQYF
d_call: TRBD2; j_call: TRBJ2-3; v_call: TRBV5-1; clone_size: once; cdr3_nt: TGCGCCAGCAGCGAGATAGCGGGGGGCAGAACAGATACGCAGTATTTT; cdr3_aa: CASSEIAGGRTDTQYF
d_call: -; j_call: TRBJ1-6; v_call: TRBV2; clone_size: few; cdr3_nt: TGTGCCAGCAGGGAGCGAGCGCGGCATTCACCCCTCCACTTT; cdr3_aa: CASRERARHSPLHF
d_call: -; j_call: TRBJ2-1; v_call: TRBV28; clone_size: -; cdr3_nt: TGTGCCAGCAGTTCCCTTCATGTACAGGGTGAGGGAACCTACAATGAGCAGTTCTTC; cdr3_aa: CASSSLHVQGEGTYNEQFF
d_call: -; j_call: TRBJ1-1; v_call: TRBV6-7; clone_size: few; cdr3_nt: TGTGCCAGCAGTGAAAGCGGGACACCTAAACTATGGAGGGGGAACACTGAAGCTTTCTTT; cdr3_aa: CASSESGTPKLWRGNTEAFF
d_call: TRBD1; j_call: TRBJ2-3; v_call: TRBV6-8; clone_size: -; cdr3_nt: TGTGCCAGTAAGAGGACAGGGGGTTACCTCACAGATACGCAGTATTTT; cdr3_aa: CASKRTGGYLTDTQYF
d_call: -; j_call: TRBJ1-5; v_call: TRBV6-8; clone_size: medium-sized; cdr3_nt: TGTGCCAGCAGTTACTCGAAGGAGCAGCCCCAGCATTTT; cdr3_aa: CASSYSKEQPQHF
d_call: -; j_call: TRBJ1-2; v_call: TRBV7-6; clone_size: -; cdr3_nt: TGTGCCAGCAGCCGGCCACCCATAACAACAGGCCTGGGCTATGGCTACACCTTC; cdr3_aa: CASSRPPITTGLGYGYTF
d_call: -; j_call: TRBJ1-6; v_call: TRBV28; clone_size: -; cdr3_nt: TGTGCCAGCAGTTTACCCCGAGGGCCCCTCCACTTT; cdr3_aa: CASSLPRGPLHF
d_call: -; j_call: TRBJ1-2; v_call: TRBV6-8; clone_size: -; cdr3_nt: TGTGCCAGCAGTTACTCGATTCTAACAGGGTCTGATGGCTACACCTTC; cdr3_aa: CASSYSILTGSDGYTF
d_call: TRBD2; j_call: TRBJ2-2; v_call: TRBV11-3; clone_size: few; cdr3_nt: TGTGCCAGCAGCCCCCGGGGAGGGGACACCGGGGAGCTGTTTTTT; cdr3_aa: CASSPRGGDTGELFF
d_call: -; j_call: TRBJ1-1; v_call: TRBV10-3; clone_size: -; cdr3_nt: TGTGCCATCAGTGAGGTGGGGGACGAAGCTTTCTTT; cdr3_aa: CAISEVGDEAFF
d_call: -; j_call: TRBJ1-2; v_call: TRBV6-8; clone_size: -; cdr3_nt: TGTGCCATCAGTAGGCAGGGCCCTGGGTATGGCTACACCTTC; cdr3_aa: CAISRQGPGYGYTF
d_call: TRBD1; j_call: TRBJ2-7; v_call: TRBV5-1; clone_size: -; cdr3_nt: TGCGCCAGCAGCTTAGGACAGGGGGTTTCCTACGAGCAGTACTTC; cdr3_aa: CASSLGQGVSYEQYF
d_call: -; j_call: TRBJ2-7; v_call: TRBV10-3; clone_size: few; cdr3_nt: TGTGCCATCAGTGATGGGCTCCCTGGGCAGTACTTC; cdr3_aa: CAISDGLPGQYF
d_call: -; j_call: TRBJ1-2; v_call: TRBV19; clone_size: -; cdr3_nt: TGTGCCAGTAGTATAGTGGCAAGTCCGCAAGGCTACACCTTC; cdr3_aa: CASSIVASPQGYTF
d_call: -; j_call: TRBJ2-4; v_call: TRBV19; clone_size: -; cdr3_nt: TGTGCCAGTAGTGTGGACCGGACGATAGCCAAAAACATTCAGTACTTC; cdr3_aa: CASSVDRTIAKNIQYF
d_call: TRBD1; j_call: TRBJ2-1; v_call: TRBV9; clone_size: -; cdr3_nt: TGTGCCAGCAGGGGGACAGCGGACCAAAATGAGCAGTTCTTC; cdr3_aa: CASRGTADQNEQFF
d_call: TRBD1; j_call: TRBJ1-6; v_call: TRBV30; clone_size: -; cdr3_nt: TGTGCCTGGAGTGTACAGAGGAGGACAGGGGAAGCGAGTTCACCCCTCCACTTT; cdr3_aa: CAWSVQRRTGEASSPLHF